The next 26 T cell receptor beta chains were all read from a single sample in a study of response to subunit inactivated influenza vaccine. TCRdb analysed the RT-PCR reads with MiXCR anew, one entry per CDR3 protein. The sample shows 530,000 or so distinct CDR3 sequences, about 10% of them seen only once. The starting material was PBMCs from blood, obtained on the day of vaccination. The receptors shown here come from a man aged 50 or older who received an inactivated influenza vaccine.

This clonotype was observed a handful of times. The chain has TRBV18 and TRBJ2-7; tentatively, D is TRBD1 or TRBD2 (5 bases each). The V end lost 3 bases, the J end lost 3 bases, and 15 bases lay between the germline ends. There are 15 residues in the CDR3. Germline V gives CDR1 KGHSH, CDR2 LQKENI. DNA for the CDR3: TGTGCCAGCTCACCTACGGGACGTGGGATCTACGAGCAGTACTTC. It codes for CASSPTGRGIYEQYF.

This clonotype was counted only a few times. This chain links TRBV7-9 with TRBJ1-2, with TRBD1 matching over 10 bases. Germline CDR1 and CDR2: SEHNR and FQNEAQ (reference sequence). V shed 4 bases and J 3 bases; nucleotides not matched to a gene: 5. The CDR3 sequence is 15 residues long. The DNA of the CDR3 is TGTGCCAGCAGCTCCGGGACAGGGGCTTACTATGGCTACACCTTC. Translated: CASSSGTGAYYGYTF.

This clonotype was observed a handful of times. V is TRBV30 and J is TRBJ2-3; possible D gene TRBD2, 5 bases. V lost 5 bases, J lost 1 base, and 10 bases lay in between. CDR1 and CDR2 from the germline V gene are GTSNPN and SVGIG (reference sequence). The CDR3 totals 13 residues. CDR3 protein: CAWGERRTDTQYF. CDR3 nucleotide sequence: TGTGCCTGGGGGGAGCGCCGCACAGATACGCAGTATTTT.

This clonotype appeared many times. The chain has TRBV10-3 and TRBJ2-7; D is tentatively TRBD1 or TRBD2 (5 bases each). The CDR3 sequence is 13 residues long. Germline CDR1 reads ENHRY; CDR2 reads SYGVKD. V dropped 2 bases and J dropped 6 bases, with 11 bases sitting between them. As DNA, the CDR3 is TGTGCCATCAGTGAGGGGGGAGAGGGCGAGCAGTACTTC. As protein: CAISEGGEGEQYF.

This clonotype showed up just a few times. The V call is TRBV4-1, the J call TRBJ2-2; D tentatively reads TRBD1 or TRBD2 (5 bases each). Trimming took off 2 bases at V and 6 bases at J, with 13 bases between the two ends. There are 15 residues in the CDR3. The germline V gene encodes CDR1 MGHRA and CDR2 YSYEKL. This CDR3 is CASSQRGTGPGELFF. The CDR3 DNA follows: TGCGCCAGCAGCCAACGAGGGACCGGCCCCGGGGAGCTGTTTTTT.

This clonotype was observed a handful of times. This chain links TRBV7-6 with TRBJ1-3, with unresolved D. In germline, CDR1 is SGHVS, CDR2 FNYEAQ. This CDR3 is built from 16 residues. V lost 2 bases, J lost 2 bases, and 13 bases lay in between. This CDR3 reads CASSLFRADTGNTIYF. As DNA, the CDR3 is TGTGCCAGCAGCTTATTCCGGGCAGATACTGGAAACACCATATATTTT.

This clonotype was detected only a few times. The V gene is TRBV5-1, the J gene TRBJ2-2; weak D call: TRBD1 (6 bases). This CDR3 has 15 residues. The germline V and J ends were trimmed by 5 bases and 3 bases, with 14 bases remaining between them. The germline CDR1 and CDR2 sequences are SGHRS and YFSETQ. The DNA for the CDR3 is TGCGCCAGCAGGGGCAACAGGGCCGACACCGGGGAGCTGTTTTTT. Residues: CASRGNRADTGELFF. The entire variable domain, with the rest obtained from reference TRBV5-1 and TRBJ2-2, is as follows: KAGVTQTPRYLIKTRGQQVTLSCSPISGHRSVSWYQQTPGQGLQFLFEYFSETQRNKGNFPGRFSGRQFSNSRSEMNVSTLELGDSALYLCASRGNRADTGELFFGEGSRLTVL.

Many counts were recorded for this clonotype. Here the CDR3 reads CASSLALGLAGGSYEQYF. The CDR3 DNA reads as TGTGCCAGCAGTTTAGCGCTCGGACTAGCGGGAGGGTCCTACGAGCAGTACTTC. The chain recombines TRBV12-3 or TRBV12-4 with TRBJ2-7, with 15 bases aligning to TRBD2. The CDR3 contains 18 residues. V dropped 0 bases and J dropped 1; count of bases not matched to a gene: 4.

The chain links TRBV4-2 to TRBJ1-6; D is perhaps TRBD1 (5 bases). V was cut by 0 bases and J by 7 bases, with 13 bases left in between. This CDR3 region has 16 residues. Per the germline V gene, CDR1 is LGHNA and CDR2 is YNFKEQ. CDR3 DNA sequence: TGTGCCAGCAGCCAAGAAGAGGGCCGGGGCAATTCACCCCTCCACTTT. Its translation is CASSQEEGRGNSPLHF.

This clonotype was seen ten or more times. This rearrangement joins TRBV7-2 to TRBJ2-2; D gene uncertain. CDR1 and CDR2 (germline): SGHTA, FQGNSA. The CDR3 spans 13 residues. With 5 bases removed from V and 9 bases from J, the gap between germline ends came to 13 bases. This CDR3 is CASSPSQNRELFF. The CDR3 region has the DNA TGTGCCAGCAGCCCCAGCCAGAACCGGGAGCTGTTTTTT.

This clonotype was detected a few times. For the CDR3, the DNA is TGTGCCAGCAGCTTAGGCGTCAGGGCGGGCAATGAGCAGTTCTTC. Protein: CASSLGVRAGNEQFF. The chain is built from TRBV7-2 and TRBJ2-1; D may be TRBD1 or TRBD2 (5 bases each). Trimming removed 1 base from V and 6 bases from J, with 13 bases in between. The CDR3 spans 15 residues. Per germline, CDR1 SGHTA and CDR2 FQGNSA.

The chain uses TRBV4-3 and TRBJ1-2; D gene ambiguous. There are 15 residues in the CDR3. CDR1 is LGHNA, CDR2 YSLEER, per germline. The V gene lost 0 bases and the J gene lost 3 bases, with 11 bases spanning the gap. The CDR3 region has the DNA TGCGCCAGCAGCCAAGATATTACGGCAGACTATGGCTACACCTTC. Translating it yields CASSQDITADYGYTF.

This clonotype occurred a few times. This chain uses TRBV28 with TRBJ2-7; 8 nucleotides align to TRBD2. CDR3 length: 14 amino acids. Germline loops: CDR1 MDHEN, CDR2 SYDVKM. V gave up 7 bases and J gave up 4 bases; unmatched junction bases: 9. This CDR3 reads CASTSSGGRYEQYF. CDR3 in DNA: TGTGCCAGCACTTCCAGTGGCGGGAGGTACGAGCAGTACTTC.

The chain joins TRBV12-3 or TRBV12-4 to TRBJ2-1, with D tentatively TRBD2 (6 bases). With 3 bases removed from V and 1 base from J, the gap between germline ends came to 13 bases. The CDR3 is 16 residues long. The CDR3 DNA is TGTGCCAGCAGTTTTGGTGGGACTCTTTCCTACAATGAGCAGTTCTTC. This gives the protein CASSFGGTLSYNEQFF.

The chain carries TRBV20-1 and TRBJ2-5, with a tentative D call TRBD2 (6 bases). V shed 5 bases and J shed 5 bases, with 18 bases lying between them. The CDR3 sequence is 14 residues long. Germline-derived CDR1 and CDR2 are DFQATT and SNEGSKA (reference sequence). CDR3 sequence reads: CSAFPGTPVETQYF. As DNA, the CDR3 is TGCAGTGCTTTCCCCGGGACTCCGGTGGAGACCCAGTACTTC.

The chain is built from TRBV7-6 and TRBJ2-5; TRBD1 is a possible D gene (6 bases). The germline V and J ends were trimmed by 8 bases and 3 bases, with 19 bases remaining between them. The CDR3 sequence is 15 residues long. The V gene's germline CDR1 is SGHVS and CDR2 FNYEAQ. This CDR3 reads CASGLPGHAEETQYF. The CDR3 nucleotides read TGTGCCAGCGGGCTACCGGGACATGCCGAAGAGACCCAGTACTTC. Based on the CDR3 plus reference TRBV7-6 and TRBJ2-5, the full variable domain is GAGVSQSPRYKVTKRGQDVALRCDPISGHVSLYWYRQALGQGPEFLTYFNYEAQQDKSGLPNDRFSAERPEGSISTLTIQRTEQRDSAMYRCASGLPGHAEETQYFGPGTRLLVL.

Only a few counts were recorded for this clonotype. The gene calls are TRBV12-3 or TRBV12-4 and TRBJ2-5; perhaps TRBD1 as D (6 bases). V lost 1 base to trimming and J lost 2 bases, with 11 bases between them. This CDR3 comprises 15 residues. The CDR3 sequence is CASSLGAGTQETQYF. CDR3 sequence (DNA): TGTGCCAGCAGTTTAGGGGCAGGGACACAAGAGACCCAGTACTTC.

This clonotype was detected only a few times. This sequence joins TRBV6-2 or TRBV6-3 and TRBJ1-1, with 10 bases that match TRBD1. Trimming at V came to 5 bases and at J to 3 bases, leaving 12 bases not matched to a gene. This CDR3 spans 17 amino acids. CDR1 is MNHEY and CDR2 is SVGEGT in the germline V gene. The CDR3 DNA is TGTGCCAGCAGTCGACAGACAGGGGGCAACAGATACACTGAAGCTTTCTTT. Encoded protein: CASSRQTGGNRYTEAFF.

CDR3 DNA sequence: TGTGCCAGCAGTTACGCTCCAGCTAGCTCCTATAATTCACCCCTCCACTTT. This codes for CASSYAPASSYNSPLHF. The rearrangement joins TRBV6-5 to TRBJ1-6; D remains ambiguous. Germline lookup yields CDR1 MNHEY and CDR2 SVGAGI. With 2 bases removed from V and 0 bases from J, the gap between germline ends came to 11 bases. This CDR3 is built from 17 residues.

V is TRBV4-1 and J is TRBJ2-7; tentatively, D is TRBD1 (5 bases). There are 14 residues in the CDR3. The V gene lost 3 bases and the J gene lost 4 bases, with 13 bases spanning the gap. Germline lookup yields CDR1 MGHRA and CDR2 YSYEKL. CDR3 DNA: TGCGCCAGCAGCCACCAAAGGGGCAGGTACGAGCAGTACTTC. It specifies CASSHQRGRYEQYF.

This clonotype was picked up a small number of times. The chain combines TRBV9 with TRBJ2-1, with 9 positions matching TRBD2. The germline V gene encodes CDR1 SGDLS and CDR2 YYNGEE. CDR3 length: 17 residues. The junction had 5 bases not matched to a gene; V was cut back by 0 bases and J by 1 base. CDR3 bases: TGTGCCAGCAGCGTAGCACTAGCGGGCGGTTCCTACAATGAGCAGTTCTTC. It translates to CASSVALAGGSYNEQFF.

This clonotype was counted between two and nine times. The genes are TRBV12-3 or TRBV12-4 and TRBJ2-4, with D perhaps TRBD1 (7 bases). The CDR3 is 14 residues long. Trimming stripped 4 bases from V and 8 bases from J, with 15 bases between. CDR3 coding DNA: TGTGCCAGCAGTTCGACAGGGAGGAGGGACATTCAGTACTTC. Its translation: CASSSTGRRDIQYF.

The chain recombines TRBV28 with TRBJ2-5; D remains unclear. This CDR3 has 13 amino acids. From germline, CDR1 is MDHEN and CDR2 SYDVKM. V dropped 5 bases and J dropped 4 bases, with 11 bases sitting between them. In nucleotides, the CDR3 is TGTGCCAGCAGTCCGCAGATTGGAGAGACCCAGTACTTC. It specifies CASSPQIGETQYF.

The rearrangement links TRBV7-9 to TRBJ2-3; the match to TRBD2 covers 12 bases. CDR1 and CDR2 from the germline V gene are SEHNR and FQNEAQ (reference sequence). The CDR3 spans 16 residues. V lost 3 bases and J lost 4; bases outside the gene matches: 5. The CDR3 loop reads CASSLETSGGADTQYF. The CDR3 DNA sequence: TGTGCCAGCAGCTTGGAGACTAGCGGGGGTGCAGATACGCAGTATTTT.

The rearrangement joins TRBV10-3 to TRBJ1-6, with unresolved D. Germline values: CDR1 ENHRY, CDR2 SYGVKD. V gave up 2 bases and J gave up 7 bases, with 6 bases separating them. The CDR3 sequence is 13 residues long. Here the CDR3 DNA reads TGTGCCATCAGTGAGGACTTCAATTCACCCCTCCACTTT. Translated, it gives CAISEDFNSPLHF.

The J gene is TRBJ2-7, the V gene TRBV10-2; 8 nucleotides align to TRBD2. Germline-derived CDR1 and CDR2 are WSHSY and SAAADI. The CDR3 loop spans 13 amino acids. Trimming at V came to 8 bases and at J to 6 bases, leaving 9 bases not matched to a gene. The CDR3 loop is CASRGTSLPEQYF. In DNA, the CDR3 is TGCGCCAGCCGCGGGACTAGTCTTCCCGAGCAGTACTTC.